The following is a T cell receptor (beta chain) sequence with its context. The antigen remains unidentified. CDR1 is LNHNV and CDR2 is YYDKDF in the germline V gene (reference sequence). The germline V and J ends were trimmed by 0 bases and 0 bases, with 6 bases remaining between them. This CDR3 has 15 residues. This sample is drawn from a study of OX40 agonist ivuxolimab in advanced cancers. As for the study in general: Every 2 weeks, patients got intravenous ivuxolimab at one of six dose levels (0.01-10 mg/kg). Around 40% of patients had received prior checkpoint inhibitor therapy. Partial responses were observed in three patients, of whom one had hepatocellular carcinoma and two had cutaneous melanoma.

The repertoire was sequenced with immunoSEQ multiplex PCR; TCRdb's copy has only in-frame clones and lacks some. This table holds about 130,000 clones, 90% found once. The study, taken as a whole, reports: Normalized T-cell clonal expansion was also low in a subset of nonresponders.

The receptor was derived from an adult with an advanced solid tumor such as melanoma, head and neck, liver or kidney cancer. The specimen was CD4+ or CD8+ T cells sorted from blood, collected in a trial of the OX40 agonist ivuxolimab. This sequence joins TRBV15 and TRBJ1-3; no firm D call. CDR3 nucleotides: TGTGCCACCAGCAGAGATTTTAGCTCTGGAAACACCATATATTTT. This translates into CATSRDFSSGNTIYF. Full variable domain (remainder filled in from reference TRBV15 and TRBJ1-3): DAMVIQNPRYQVTQFGKPVTLSCSQTLNHNVMYWYQQKSSQAPKLLFHYYDKDFNNEADTPDNFQSRRPNTSFCFLDIRSPGLGDTAMYLCATSRDFSSGNTIYFGEGSWLTVV.